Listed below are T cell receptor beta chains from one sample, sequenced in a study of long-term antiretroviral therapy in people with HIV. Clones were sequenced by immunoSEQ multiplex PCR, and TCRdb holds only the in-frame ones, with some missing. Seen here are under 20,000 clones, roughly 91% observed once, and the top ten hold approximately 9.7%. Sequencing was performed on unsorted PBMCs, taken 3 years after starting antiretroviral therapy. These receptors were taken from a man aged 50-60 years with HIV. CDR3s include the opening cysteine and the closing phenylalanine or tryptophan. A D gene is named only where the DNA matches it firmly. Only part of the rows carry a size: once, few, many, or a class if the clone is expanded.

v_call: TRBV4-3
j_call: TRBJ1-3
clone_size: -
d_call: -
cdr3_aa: CASSQTAGTGNTIYF
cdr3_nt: TGCGCCAGCAGCCAAACAGCGGGGACTGGAAACACCATATATTTT

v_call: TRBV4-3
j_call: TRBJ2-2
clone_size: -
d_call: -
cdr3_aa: CASSQEDTNTGELFF
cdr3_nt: TGCGCCAGCAGCCAAGAGGACACAAACACCGGGGAGCTGTTTTTT

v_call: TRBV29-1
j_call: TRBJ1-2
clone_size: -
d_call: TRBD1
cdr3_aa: CSAVDGGQGPYF
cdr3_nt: TGCAGCGCCGTGGATGGGGGACAGGGCCCTTATTTC

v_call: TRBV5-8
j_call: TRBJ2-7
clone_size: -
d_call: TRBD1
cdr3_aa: CASRPDRGDEQYF
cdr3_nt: TGTGCCAGCAGACCGGACAGGGGCGACGAGCAGTACTTC

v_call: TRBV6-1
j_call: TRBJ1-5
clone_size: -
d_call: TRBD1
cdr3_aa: CASSEGQGRQPQHF
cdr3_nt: TGTGCCAGCAGTGAAGGACAGGGGAGGCAGCCCCAGCATTTT

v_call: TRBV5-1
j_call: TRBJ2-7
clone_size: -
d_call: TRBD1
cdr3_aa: CASSESTGTGVYEQYF
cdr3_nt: TGCGCCAGCAGCGAAAGTACCGGGACAGGGGTCTACGAGCAGTACTTC

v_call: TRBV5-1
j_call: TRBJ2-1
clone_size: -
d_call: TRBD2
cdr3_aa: CASSLRTSGGAGEQFF
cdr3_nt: TGCGCCAGCAGCTTAAGGACTAGCGGGGGGGCAGGTGAGCAGTTCTTC

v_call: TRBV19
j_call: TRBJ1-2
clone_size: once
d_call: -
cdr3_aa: CASSIDPGRYTF
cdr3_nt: TGTGCCAGTAGTATAGATCCGGGGCGCTACACCTTC

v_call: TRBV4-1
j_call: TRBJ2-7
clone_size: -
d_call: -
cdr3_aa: CASSQRGETYEQYF
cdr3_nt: TGCGCCAGCAGCCAGAGGGGGGAAACCTACGAGCAGTACTTC

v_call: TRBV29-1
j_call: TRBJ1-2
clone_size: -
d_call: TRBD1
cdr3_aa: CSALAGQANYGYTF
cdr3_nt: TGCAGCGCCCTGGCGGGACAGGCTAACTATGGCTACACCTTC

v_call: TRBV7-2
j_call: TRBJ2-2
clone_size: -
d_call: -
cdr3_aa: CASSLSSNTGELFF
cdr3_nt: TGTGCCAGCAGCTTAAGCTCGAACACCGGGGAGCTGTTTTTT